This TCR beta chain emerged from a study of identical twins. Findings and limits, study-wide: The authors drew conclusions from cross-sectional statistical analysis rather than following the same donors. Fewer insertions were carried by abundant cord blood beta clonotypes, but none was seen in memory repertoires.

Everyone who donated was a healthy Caucasian. It was template switching that added a universal primer site, and there were unique molecular identifiers on the cDNA. Each CDR3 protein gets one entry after TCRdb re-called the 5' RACE reads with MiXCR. The profile shows more than 350,000 distinct CDR3 sequences, approximately 8.8% of them singletons. Per germline, CDR1 MNHEY and CDR2 SMNVEV (reference sequence). Trimming took 6 bases from V and 6 from J; bases not matched to a gene: 5. The CDR3 has 12 amino acids. The sample holds many counts of this clonotype. Its target is unknown. The origin of this receptor is a woman aged 45 to 65 in good health. Sequences were obtained from naive T cells sorted from blood. This sequence joins TRBV27 and TRBJ2-7, with 7 bases that match TRBD1. As DNA, the CDR3 is TGTGCCAGCAGCCCATACAGGGGCGAGCAGTACTTC. Residues: CASSPYRGEQYF.